The 20 T cell receptor beta chains below were found in one sample sequenced in a study of blood T cell repertoires in COVID-19. Profiling relied on immunoSEQ multiplex PCR, and the TCRdb table lists in-frame clones only, not all of them. The sample holds under 140,000 clones, nearly 90% seen once. The specimen sequenced was peripheral blood. The receptors originated from a human donor in a cohort sampled during active COVID-19.

The chain combines TRBV19 with TRBJ1-5; 9 bases align to TRBD1. The germline CDR1 and CDR2 sequences are LNHDA and SQIVND (reference sequence). The CDR3 is 15 amino acids. The V segment lost 6 bases and the J segment 2 bases; nucleotides outside the gene matches: 5. The CDR3, as DNA: TGTGCCAGTAGAACGGGACAGGGTCGCAATCAGCCCCAGCATTTT. Translation gives CASRTGQGRNQPQHF. The whole variable domain, filled in from reference TRBV19 and TRBJ1-5, reads DGGITQSPKYLFRKEGQNVTLSCEQNLNHDAMYWYRQDPGQGLRLIYYSQIVNDFQKGDIAEGYSVSREKKESFPLTVTSAQKNPTAFYLCASRTGQGRNQPQHFGDGTRLSIL.

This sequence joins TRBV19 and TRBJ2-1, with TRBD2 matching 14 bases. In germline, CDR1 is LNHDA, CDR2 SQIVND (reference sequence). CDR3 length equals 16 residues. The ends lost 5 bases at V and 9 bases at J; junction bases unmatched: 9. In DNA form, the CDR3 reads TGTGCCAGTAGTCCTTCCGGGACTAGCGGGAGAAGTGAGCAGTTCTTC. This gives the protein CASSPSGTSGRSEQFF. Together with reference TRBV19 and TRBJ2-1, the CDR3 gives the full variable domain: DGGITQSPKYLFRKEGQNVTLSCEQNLNHDAMYWYRQDPGQGLRLIYYSQIVNDFQKGDIAEGYSVSREKKESFPLTVTSAQKNPTAFYLCASSPSGTSGRSEQFFGPGTRLTVL.

This sequence joins TRBV29-1 and TRBJ2-7; no definite D call. Germline V gives CDR1 SQVTM, CDR2 ANQGSEA. V shed 4 bases and J shed 2 bases, with 6 bases lying between them. CDR3 length: 11 amino acids. CDR3 in DNA: TGCAGCGTTGTGGGCACCTACGAGCAGTACTTC. Its translation is CSVVGTYEQYF.

This clone was seen once. The rearrangement links TRBV5-5 to TRBJ2-7; unclear D gene. Germline V gene data show CDR1 as SGHKS and CDR2 as YYEKEE (reference sequence). V was clipped by 1 base and J by 5 bases, with 10 bases between them. The CDR3 runs to 13 residues. CDR3 sequence (DNA): TGTGCCAGCAGCTTGTACGGGTTGAACGAGCAGTACTTC. Protein: CASSLYGLNEQYF.

CDR3: CASSLRFSGTANSPLHF. Here the CDR3 DNA reads TGTGCCAGCAGCTTAAGATTCTCCGGGACAGCCAATTCACCCCTCCACTTT. The chain combines TRBV11-2 with TRBJ1-6; 7 bases match TRBD1. The V gene end was trimmed by 2 bases and the J gene end by 7 bases; junction bases not matched to a gene: 11. The CDR3 has 17 residues. Germline V gives CDR1 SGHAT, CDR2 FQNNGV. The full variable domain, completed using reference TRBV11-2 and TRBJ1-6, is EAGVAQSPRYKIIEKRQSVAFWCNPISGHATLYWYQQILGQGPKLLIQFQNNGVVDDSQLPKDRFSAERLKGVDSTLKIQPAKLEDSAVYLCASSLRFSGTANSPLHFGNGTRLTVT.

The chain links TRBV24-1 to TRBJ2-1; 9 positions agree with TRBD2. The V segment lost 6 bases and the J segment 7 bases; nucleotides outside the gene matches: 6. The CDR3 extends over 14 amino acids. In germline, CDR1 is KGHDR, CDR2 SFDVKD. CDR3 protein: CATSLSGGNNEQFF. The CDR3, as DNA: TGTGCCACCAGTTTAAGCGGGGGGAATAATGAGCAGTTCTTC.

This clone was recorded only once. CDR3 in amino acids: CASSYSGAVPYEQYF. The CDR3 DNA reads as TGTGCCAGCAGTTACTCAGGAGCAGTCCCCTACGAGCAGTACTTC. The rearrangement joins TRBV6-5 to TRBJ2-7; D is uncertain. Trimming took 0 bases from V and 2 from J, leaving 11 bases between them. The CDR3 runs 15 residues. Germline CDR1 MNHEY, CDR2 SVGAGI.

The V gene is TRBV4-2, the J gene TRBJ2-7; 7 positions agree with TRBD1. CDR3 length: 16 residues. The J segment lost 2 bases and the V segment lost 4 bases, leaving 11 bases of the junction unmatched. Looked up from germline, CDR1 is LGHNA and CDR2 is YNFKEQ. CDR3 DNA: TGTGCCAGCAGCCGAGCCGCCGGGACAGCAACCTACGAGCAGTACTTC. Its translation: CASSRAAGTATYEQYF.

V and J are TRBV14 and TRBJ2-7; weak D call: TRBD1 (6 bases). The germline CDR1 and CDR2 sequences are SGHDN and FVKESK. The CDR3 is made up of 13 amino acids. The V end was cut by 4 bases, the J end by 3 bases, with 10 bases between. The CDR3 coding sequence is TGTGCCAGCAGCCCGACAGGACTCTACGAGCAGTACTTC. It codes for CASSPTGLYEQYF.

V is TRBV6-6 and J is TRBJ1-2; 11 bases line up with TRBD1. The CDR3 has 14 amino acids. Germline-derived CDR1 and CDR2 are MNHNY and SVGAGI (reference sequence). After removal of 6 bases from V and 7 bases from J, the junction contained 7 bases not matched to a gene. CDR3 region: CASSPMDRGLGYTF. Written as DNA, the CDR3 is TGTGCCAGCAGCCCTATGGACAGGGGGCTTGGCTACACCTTC.

The rearrangement links TRBV10-3 to TRBJ1-1, with 8 bases identical to TRBD1. V shed 7 bases, J shed 2 bases, and the junction held 6 bases outside the gene matches. The germline gives CDR1 ENHRY, CDR2 SYGVKD. CDR3 length: 14 residues. The CDR3 DNA reads as TGTGCCATCAATACAGGGGGGCATAACACTGAAGCTTTCTTT. Residues: CAINTGGHNTEAFF.

This chain uses TRBV30 with TRBJ1-1; D remains unclear. The CDR3 consists of 12 residues. V lost 4 bases and J lost 10, with 16 bases in between. Germline CDR1 reads GTSNPN; CDR2 reads SVGIG (reference sequence). In DNA, the CDR3 is TGTGCCTGGAACTATGAAGTCGGCCGAGCTTTCTTT. This encodes CAWNYEVGRAFF.

The rearrangement uses TRBV4-2 and TRBJ1-5; D remains unclear. CDR3 size: 16 residues. Germline V gives CDR1 LGHNA, CDR2 YNFKEQ. The V gene lost 0 bases and the J gene lost 6 bases, with 15 bases spanning the gap. The chain's CDR3 is CASSQDLAARGQPQHF. The DNA for the CDR3 is TGTGCCAGCAGCCAAGATCTTGCTGCTCGGGGTCAGCCCCAGCATTTT.

This chain uses TRBV4-2 with TRBJ2-3; 9 bases map to TRBD2. V trimming: 4 bases; J trimming: 10 bases; junction bases outside the gene matches: 6. The germline gives CDR1 LGHNA, CDR2 YNFKEQ. This CDR3 spans 13 amino acids. CDR3 coding DNA: TGTGCCAGCAGCCCAGGGCGGGGGGGCGCGCAGTATTTT. This sequence encodes CASSPGRGGAQYF.

This rearrangement joins TRBV7-9 to TRBJ2-6; weak D call: TRBD2 (5 bases). Germline CDR1 SEHNR, CDR2 FQNEAQ (reference sequence). This CDR3 contains 16 residues. The germline V and J ends were trimmed by 6 bases and 0 bases, with 12 bases remaining between them. CDR3 protein: CASRSGGFSGANVLTF. The CDR3 DNA sequence: TGTGCCAGCAGATCGGGCGGGTTCTCTGGGGCCAACGTCCTGACTTTC.

The rearrangement joins TRBV9 to TRBJ1-6, with D possibly TRBD1 on 5 matching bases. The CDR3 spans 14 residues. Trimming pared 0 bases from V and 9 bases from J, leaving 10 bases between. In germline, CDR1 is SGDLS, CDR2 YYNGEE. DNA for the CDR3: TGTGCCAGCAGCGTAGAGGGGATAGGTTCACCCCTCCACTTT. The encoded protein is CASSVEGIGSPLHF.

The chain links TRBV5-4 to TRBJ2-1; 7 nucleotides agree with TRBD1. This CDR3 comprises 17 residues. In germline, CDR1 is SGHNT, CDR2 YYREEE (reference sequence). Trimming at V came to 4 bases and at J to 7 bases, leaving 17 bases not matched to a gene. The CDR3 DNA reads as TGTGCCAGCAGCATACCGTCAGGGGGTGGGAGCTGGAATGAGCAGTTCTTC. Translating gives CASSIPSGGGSWNEQFF.

The chain combines TRBV10-2 with TRBJ1-2; TRBD1 agrees at 7 bases. This CDR3 contains 13 residues. In germline, CDR1 is WSHSY, CDR2 SAAADI. The V gene end was trimmed by 8 bases and the J gene end by 8 bases; junction bases not matched to a gene: 11. The CDR3 DNA reads TGCGCCAGCGGCGAACAGGGGCAGGGCGGCTACACCTTC. It specifies CASGEQGQGGYTF.

This clone was recorded a few times. V is TRBV5-6 and J is TRBJ1-5, with TRBD1 as a possible D gene (5 bases). Trimming removed 0 bases from V and 5 bases from J, with 9 bases in between. Germline CDR1 reads SGHDT; CDR2 reads YYEEEE. This CDR3 comprises 14 residues. CDR3 sequence: CASSLGTPDQPQHF. The CDR3 DNA reads TGTGCCAGCAGCTTGGGGACACCGGATCAGCCCCAGCATTTT.

This chain links TRBV7-6 with TRBJ2-3, with 11 bases fitting TRBD2. V shed 5 bases, J shed 3 bases, and the junction held 7 bases outside the gene matches. The germline CDR1 and CDR2 sequences are SGHVS and FNYEAQ. The CDR3 runs 16 residues. The CDR3 DNA reads TGTGCCAGCAGCCCTTATAGCGGGGGGGTTACAGATACGCAGTATTTT. It yields the protein CASSPYSGGVTDTQYF.